The clone carrying this TCR beta chain was picked up a small number of times. Its antigen is undetermined. This sample was included in a study of response to subunit inactivated influenza vaccine. Regarding the study as a whole: Authors suggested each seasonal influenza vaccination recruits few new T cells.

The germline V and J ends were trimmed by 3 bases and 6 bases, with 8 bases remaining between them. CDR1 and CDR2 from the germline V gene are DFQATT and SNEGSKA (reference sequence). CDR3 length: 11 amino acids. TCRdb redid the calling of the RT-PCR reads with MiXCR, one entry per CDR3 protein. The sample lists roughly 790,000 distinct CDR3 sequences; less than 25% were seen once. J is TRBJ2-5 and V is TRBV20-1; unclear D gene. This clonotype originated in a man aged 50 to 60 who received an inactivated influenza vaccine. The sequencing used PBMCs from blood, collected about 5 days after vaccination. The CDR3 sequence: CSASKDQTQYF. CDR3 sequence (DNA): TGCAGTGCTAGTAAAGATCAGACCCAGTACTTC.